What follows are 29 T cell receptor beta chains derived from one specimen sequenced in a study of CD8+ T cells in alopecia areata. It was cDNA, reverse transcribed from extracted RNA, that served as the sequencing template. Clones were sequenced by immunoSEQ multiplex PCR, and TCRdb holds only the in-frame ones, with some missing. The repertoire holds about 110,000 clones, around 59% seen once, with 20% to 25% in the top ten. Material: CD8+ T cells sorted from blood. The receptors here all came from a human donor in good health.

The rearrangement links TRBV27 to TRBJ1-5; the D gene is possibly TRBD1 (6 bases). Germline-derived CDR1 and CDR2 are MNHEY and SMNVEV (reference sequence). This CDR3 is 13 amino acids long. Deletions cut 3 bases from V and 7 bases from J, with 10 bases between. CDR3 residues: CASSLGGGQPQHF. Here the CDR3 DNA reads TGTGCCAGCAGTTTGGGGGGCGGACAGCCCCAGCATTTT.

The rearrangement joins TRBV30 to TRBJ1-1, with no clear D. V dropped 1 base and J dropped 0 bases, with 6 bases sitting between them. Germline V CDR1 and CDR2: GTSNPN, SVGIG (reference sequence). The CDR3 has 13 amino acids. CDR3 DNA: TGTGCCTGGAGTGCGACTATGAACACTGAAGCTTTCTTT. Translation: CAWSATMNTEAFF.

Comments on this clone: Other DNA variants within this sample encode the same CDR3. The rearrangement joins TRBV9 to TRBJ2-7; 8 nucleotides agree with TRBD2. Germline values: CDR1 SGDLS, CDR2 YYNGEE. The CDR3 extends over 15 amino acids. Germline trimming cut 0 bases from V and 2 bases from J; bases unmatched to any gene: 4. Here the CDR3 reads CASSVGSGKAYEQYF. CDR3 in DNA: TGTGCCAGCAGCGTAGGTAGCGGGAAAGCCTACGAGCAGTACTTC.

The CDR3 loop is CSVEAVEETQYF. In DNA, the CDR3 is TGCAGCGTTGAAGCAGTAGAAGAGACCCAGTACTTC. The V gene is TRBV29-1, the J gene TRBJ2-5; no clear D gene. CDR3 size: 12 residues. V lost 1 base and J 3 bases, leaving 6 bases between the germline ends. Germline-derived CDR1 and CDR2 are SQVTM and ANQGSEA.

This chain joins TRBV27 and TRBJ1-2; the match to TRBD1 covers 11 bases. From germline, CDR1 is MNHEY and CDR2 SMNVEV (reference sequence). The CDR3 has 15 residues. J was trimmed by 3 bases and V by 5 bases; bases with no gene match: 5. CDR3 nucleotides: TGTGCCAGCAGTGCCCCGGGACAGGGGGACTATGGCTACACCTTC. Encoded protein: CASSAPGQGDYGYTF.

The chain employs TRBV5-4 and TRBJ2-1; D may be TRBD2 (6 bases). In germline, CDR1 is SGHNT, CDR2 YYREEE (reference sequence). CDR3 length: 14 amino acids. The V and J ends lost 2 bases and 3 bases respectively, with 9 bases between them. The CDR3 sequence is CASSFPGDYNEQFF. The CDR3, as DNA: TGTGCCAGCAGCTTTCCGGGGGACTACAATGAGCAGTTCTTC.

CDR3 coding DNA: TGTGCCACCGGGGCGGGGGATTATGGCTACACCTTC. Translation: CATGAGDYGYTF. The chain joins TRBV5-6 to TRBJ1-2, with D possibly being TRBD1 (5 bases). Trimming stripped 9 bases from V and 5 bases from J, with 14 bases between. The CDR3 has 12 amino acids. From germline, CDR1 is SGHDT and CDR2 YYEEEE.

The genes are TRBV7-6 and TRBJ1-6; no definite D call. V dropped 1 base and J dropped 14 bases, with 12 bases sitting between them. In germline, CDR1 is SGHVS, CDR2 FNYEAQ. This CDR3 has 13 residues. The CDR3 sequence: CASSLEAAGSLHF. The DNA for the CDR3 is TGTGCCAGCAGCTTAGAGGCGGCGGGGTCCCTCCACTTT. Full variable domain (outside the CDR3, taken from reference TRBV7-6 and TRBJ1-6): GAGVSQSPRYKVTKRGQDVALRCDPISGHVSLYWYRQALGQGPEFLTYFNYEAQQDKSGLPNDRFSAERPEGSISTLTIQRTEQRDSAMYRCASSLEAAGSLHFGNGTRLTVT.

This clone was seen more than once but under ten times. The CDR3 sequence is CASSSPGQGDTYEQYF. CDR3 DNA: TGTGCCAGCAGCTCCCCAGGACAGGGAGACACCTACGAGCAGTACTTC. The chain uses TRBV7-8 and TRBJ2-7; 8 nucleotides align to TRBD1. Germline V gene lookup returns CDR1 SGHVS and CDR2 FQNEAQ. This CDR3 region has 16 residues. The V gene end was trimmed by 4 bases and the J gene end by 2 bases; junction bases not matched to a gene: 10.

V is TRBV5-4 and J is TRBJ1-2; D gene uncertain. Germline-derived CDR1 and CDR2 are SGHNT and YYREEE (reference sequence). Trimming cost V 4 bases and J 2 bases, with 15 bases left between them. The CDR3 has 15 amino acids. The CDR3 protein is CASSQEASGNYGYTF. The CDR3 nucleotides read TGTGCCAGCAGCCAAGAGGCCTCGGGGAACTATGGCTACACCTTC.

The chain joins TRBV4-1 to TRBJ2-2, with D perhaps TRBD2 (6 bases). CDR3 length equals 15 residues. CDR1 and CDR2 from the germline V gene are MGHRA and YSYEKL. V shed 6 bases and J shed 5 bases, with 16 bases lying between them. In DNA form, the CDR3 reads TGCGCCAGCAGACTTGGGGGGACCGGGACCGGGGAGCTGTTTTTT. This gives the protein CASRLGGTGTGELFF.

V is TRBV19 and J is TRBJ1-1; 7 nucleotides line up with TRBD1. With 0 bases clipped from V and 1 base from J, the junction kept 2 bases outside the gene matches. Germline V gene lookup returns CDR1 LNHDA and CDR2 SQIVND (reference sequence). This CDR3 comprises 15 residues. The CDR3 sequence is CASSIEAGGNTEAFF. For the CDR3, the DNA is TGTGCCAGTAGTATAGAGGCAGGGGGGAACACTGAAGCTTTCTTT.

This clone was observed a handful of times. The chain uses TRBV9 and TRBJ2-6; D unclear. Germline V gives CDR1 SGDLS, CDR2 YYNGEE. The CDR3 contains 14 residues. V lost 4 bases to trimming and J lost 0 bases, with 5 bases between them. CDR3 loop: CASSPDSGANVLTF. The CDR3 DNA reads TGTGCCAGCAGCCCCGACTCTGGGGCCAACGTCCTGACTTTC.

The V call is TRBV27, the J call TRBJ1-5, with 7 bases lining up with TRBD1. The CDR3 is 16 residues long. Germline V lookup: CDR1 MNHEY, CDR2 SMNVEV (reference sequence). With V trimmed by 0 bases and J by 3 bases, 5 bases remained unmatched. CDR3: CASSLSFGQVNQPQHF. CDR3 coding DNA: TGTGCCAGCAGTTTATCCTTTGGACAGGTCAATCAGCCCCAGCATTTT.

CDR3 in DNA: TGCGCCAGCAGTCAATCTCCAACAACAGTGAACACTGAAGCTTTCTTT. The encoded protein is CASSQSPTTVNTEAFF. J is TRBJ1-1 and V is TRBV23-1; no reliable D call. TRBV23-1 is classed as an ORF, of uncertain function. This CDR3 is 16 amino acids long. Trimming cost V 0 bases and J 0 bases, with 11 bases left between them.

For this clone: Its ends do not fully match the called genes, so a read error is possible. The J gene is TRBJ2-1, the V gene TRBV4-3; TRBD2 matches at 13 bases. This CDR3 region has 13 residues. From germline, CDR1 is LGHNA and CDR2 YSLEER. The CDR3: CASSLTSGGAGIF. The CDR3 nucleotides are TGCGCCAGCAGCCTAACTAGCGGGGGGGCCGGAATCTTC.

On this clone: Sequence at one end of the junction differs from germline and may be a read error. The genes are TRBV28 and TRBJ2-5; D is possibly TRBD1 or TRBD2 (5 bases each). The germline CDR1 and CDR2 sequences are MDHEN and SYDVKM. The CDR3 is 12 residues long. The CDR3 DNA sequence: TGTGCCAACAGTAGGGGAGTTAAGACCCAGTACTTC. It specifies CANSRGVKTQYF.

The rearrangement links TRBV11-2 to TRBJ2-7; 10 nucleotides agree with TRBD2. J was trimmed by 4 bases and V by 4 bases; bases with no gene match: 13. Germline V gene lookup returns CDR1 SGHAT and CDR2 FQNNGV. The CDR3 is 17 amino acids. CDR3 nucleotide sequence: TGTGCCAGCAGCTCCGGGACTAGCGACGTCCTGCGGTACGAGCAGTACTTC. The encoded protein is CASSSGTSDVLRYEQYF.

The rearrangement uses TRBV30 and TRBJ2-2, with D perhaps TRBD2 (6 bases). The CDR3 spans 13 residues. Between the trimmed V and J ends, which lost 0 bases and 6 bases, there was a span of 8 bases. Germline CDR1 GTSNPN, CDR2 SVGIG (reference sequence). This chain's CDR3 is CAWSVGGPGELFF. Here the CDR3 DNA reads TGTGCCTGGAGTGTAGGAGGGCCCGGGGAGCTGTTTTTT.

V usage is TRBV27 and J usage is TRBJ2-2; D is undetermined. The CDR3 extends over 19 amino acids. V was shortened by 8 bases and J by 3 bases, with 28 bases between the two germline ends. Germline V gives CDR1 MNHEY, CDR2 SMNVEV (reference sequence). The CDR3 region is CASGSDSDFLGSHTGELFF. The CDR3 nucleotides read TGTGCCAGCGGATCTGATTCTGATTTCCTGGGCAGCCACACCGGGGAGCTGTTTTTT.

The chain carries TRBV9 and TRBJ2-7, with D unclear. The CDR3 is 13 amino acids. Germline CDR1 reads SGDLS; CDR2 reads YYNGEE. Trimming took 4 bases from V and 0 from J, leaving 8 bases between them. The chain's CDR3 is CASSPAVSYEQYF. CDR3 DNA: TGTGCCAGCAGCCCCGCGGTCTCCTACGAGCAGTACTTC.

The chain couples TRBV11-2 to TRBJ2-7; possibly TRBD1 for D (6 bases). CDR3 length equals 13 residues. The V gene's germline CDR1 is SGHAT and CDR2 FQNNGV. Deletions cut 5 bases from V and 4 bases from J, with 12 bases between. The CDR3 sequence is CASSTTGVYEQYF. The DNA of the CDR3 is TGTGCCAGCAGCACGACAGGCGTGTACGAGCAGTACTTC.

CDR3 protein: CASRATGGNNEQFF. Written as DNA, the CDR3 is TGTGCCAGCAGGGCTACAGGTGGTAACAATGAGCAGTTCTTC. The genes are TRBV7-6 and TRBJ2-1; TRBD1 is a possible D gene (5 bases). From germline, CDR1 is SGHVS and CDR2 FNYEAQ. Trimming pared 6 bases from V and 5 bases from J, leaving 14 bases between. The CDR3 is made up of 14 amino acids.

This chain connects TRBV7-9 to TRBJ2-5, with unresolved D. The V end lost 3 bases, the J end lost 5 bases, and 4 bases lay between the germline ends. Germline lookup yields CDR1 SEHNR and CDR2 FQNEAQ (reference sequence). The CDR3 sequence is 11 residues long. CDR3 nucleotides: TGTGCCAGCAGCTTCACCGAGACCCAGTACTTC. Residues: CASSFTETQYF.

With regard to this clone: Other DNA sequences in this specimen translate into the identical CDR3. The chain uses TRBV29-1 and TRBJ1-2; 8 bases are a match to TRBD1. The germline CDR1 and CDR2 sequences are SQVTM and ANQGSEA. The CDR3 spans 13 residues. Losses at the gene ends were 1 base for V and 2 bases for J; bases not matched to a gene: 0. The chain's CDR3 is CSVEGQGNYGYTF. The CDR3 DNA follows: TGCAGCGTTGAAGGACAGGGGAACTATGGCTACACCTTC.

V usage is TRBV4-1 and J usage is TRBJ1-1; 11 nucleotides line up with TRBD1. With V trimmed by 2 bases and J by 6 bases, 8 bases remained unmatched. Germline CDR1 and CDR2: MGHRA and YSYEKL. The CDR3 covers 16 residues. The CDR3 sequence: CASSQRGQGALAEAFF. The CDR3, as DNA: TGCGCCAGCAGCCAACGAGGACAGGGGGCGTTGGCTGAAGCTTTCTTT.

This clone was observed once. The chain carries TRBV29-1 and TRBJ1-2, with 8 bases identical to TRBD1. The CDR3 has 14 residues. Germline CDR1 reads SQVTM; CDR2 reads ANQGSEA. Unmatched junction bases numbered 7, after V lost 3 bases and J lost 4 bases. The chain's CDR3 is CSVDGGQGVYGYTF. DNA of the CDR3: TGCAGCGTTGATGGTGGACAGGGTGTCTATGGCTACACCTTC.

V is TRBV2 and J is TRBJ2-1, with 8 bases fitting TRBD1. With V trimmed by 8 bases and J by 4 bases, 13 bases remained unmatched. From germline, CDR1 is SNHLY and CDR2 FYNNEI. This CDR3 is built from 16 residues. The CDR3 DNA follows: TGTGCCAGCCGCTATGATCGACAGGGGAAGTACAATGAGCAGTTCTTC. Translating gives CASRYDRQGKYNEQFF.

The chain links TRBV6-5 to TRBJ2-7; D gene unclear. The V gene lost 0 bases and the J gene lost 6 bases, with 9 bases spanning the gap. Germline V lookup: CDR1 MNHEY, CDR2 SVGAGI. CDR3 length: 13 amino acids. The CDR3 DNA reads TGTGCCAGCAGTTACTCCTCGGTGGGCGAGCAGTACTTC. This translates into CASSYSSVGEQYF.